This T cell receptor (beta chain) derives from a study of T cells after somatic rescue of genetic block. Assay: immunoSEQ multiplex PCR; the TCRdb copy retains only in-frame clones and omits some. The table has 85,000 to 90,000 clones, around 89% seen once; the top ten hold about 1.5%. V gave up 3 bases and J gave up 7 bases, with 3 bases separating them. In germline, CDR1 is MNHEY, CDR2 SMNVEV (reference sequence). CDR3 length: 11 residues. The specimen sequenced was peripheral blood mononuclear cells (PBMCs). The rearrangement joins TRBV27 to TRBJ1-4; D is unresolved. The receptor was derived from a woman aged 18-35 years. The CDR3: CASSFGEKLFF. CDR3 nucleotide sequence: TGTGCCAGCAGTTTTGGTGAAAAACTGTTTTTT.